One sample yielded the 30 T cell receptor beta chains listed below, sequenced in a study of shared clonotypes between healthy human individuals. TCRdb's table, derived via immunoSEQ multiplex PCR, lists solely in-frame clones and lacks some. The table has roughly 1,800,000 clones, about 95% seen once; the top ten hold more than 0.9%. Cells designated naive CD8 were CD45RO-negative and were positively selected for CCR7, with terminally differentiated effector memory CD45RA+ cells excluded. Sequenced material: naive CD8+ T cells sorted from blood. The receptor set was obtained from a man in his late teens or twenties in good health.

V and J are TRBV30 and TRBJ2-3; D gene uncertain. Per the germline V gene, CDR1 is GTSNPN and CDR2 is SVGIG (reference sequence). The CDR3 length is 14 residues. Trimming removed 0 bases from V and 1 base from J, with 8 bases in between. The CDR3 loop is CAWSVGSRTDTQYF. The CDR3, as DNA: TGTGCCTGGAGTGTAGGCTCACGCACAGATACGCAGTATTTT.

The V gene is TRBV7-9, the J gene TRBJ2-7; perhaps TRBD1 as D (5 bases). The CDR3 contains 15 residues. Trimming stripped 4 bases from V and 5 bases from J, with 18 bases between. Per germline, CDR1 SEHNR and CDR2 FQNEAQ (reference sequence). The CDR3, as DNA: TGTGCCAGCAGCTCGACAGCCACCCCGGCGGACGAGCAGTACTTC. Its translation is CASSSTATPADEQYF.

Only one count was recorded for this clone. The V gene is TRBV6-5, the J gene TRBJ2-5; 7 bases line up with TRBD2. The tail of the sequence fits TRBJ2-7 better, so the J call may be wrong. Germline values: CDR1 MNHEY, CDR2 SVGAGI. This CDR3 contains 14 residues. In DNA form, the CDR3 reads TGTGCCAGCAGTTACTCGGGGGAGGGGCGCGAGCAGTACTTC. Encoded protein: CASSYSGEGREQYF.

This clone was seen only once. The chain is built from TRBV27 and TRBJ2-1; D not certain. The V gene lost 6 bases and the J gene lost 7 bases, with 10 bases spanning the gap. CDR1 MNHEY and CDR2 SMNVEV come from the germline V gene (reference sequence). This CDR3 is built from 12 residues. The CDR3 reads CASSYSRNEQFF. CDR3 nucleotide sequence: TGTGCCAGCAGCTATAGTCGGAATGAGCAGTTCTTC.

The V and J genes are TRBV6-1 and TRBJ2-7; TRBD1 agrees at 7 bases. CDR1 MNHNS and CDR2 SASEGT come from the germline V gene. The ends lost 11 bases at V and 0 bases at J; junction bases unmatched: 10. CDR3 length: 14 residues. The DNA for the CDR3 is TGTGCCGGAAGATCCGACAGGGACTCCTACGAGCAGTACTTC. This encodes CAGRSDRDSYEQYF.

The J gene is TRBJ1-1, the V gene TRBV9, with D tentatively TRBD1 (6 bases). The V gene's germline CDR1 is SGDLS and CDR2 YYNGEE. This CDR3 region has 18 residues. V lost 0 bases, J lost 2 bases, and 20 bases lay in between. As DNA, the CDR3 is TGTGCCAGCAGCGTAGGTGGAGATGGAGGGGGGGTTAACACTGAAGCTTTCTTT. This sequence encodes CASSVGGDGGGVNTEAFF.

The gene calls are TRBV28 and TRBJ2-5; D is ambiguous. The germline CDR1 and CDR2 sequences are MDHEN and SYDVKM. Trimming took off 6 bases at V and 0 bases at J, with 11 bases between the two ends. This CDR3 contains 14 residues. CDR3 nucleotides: TGTGCCAGCAGCCGCACAACCTACCAAGAGACCCAGTACTTC. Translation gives CASSRTTYQETQYF.

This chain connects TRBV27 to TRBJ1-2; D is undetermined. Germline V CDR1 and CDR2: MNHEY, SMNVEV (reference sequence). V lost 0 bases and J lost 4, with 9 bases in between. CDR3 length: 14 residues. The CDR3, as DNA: TGTGCCAGCAGTTTATCCCCCGCCGTCTATGGCTACACCTTC. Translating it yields CASSLSPAVYGYTF.

DNA of the CDR3: TGCGCCAGCAGTGAGCCGGGACTAGCGGGGGCAACAGATACGCAGTATTTT. Translating it yields CASSEPGLAGATDTQYF. This chain connects TRBV10-1 to TRBJ2-3, with 14 nucleotides matching TRBD2. The CDR3 is 17 amino acids. In germline, CDR1 is WNHNN, CDR2 SYGVQD (reference sequence). Trimming removed 2 bases from V and 3 bases from J; junction bases left unmatched: 4.

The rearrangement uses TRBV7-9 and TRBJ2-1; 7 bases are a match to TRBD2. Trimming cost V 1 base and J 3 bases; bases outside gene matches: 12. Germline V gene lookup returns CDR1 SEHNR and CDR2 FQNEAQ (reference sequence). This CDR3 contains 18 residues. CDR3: CASSLVSLARENYNEQFF. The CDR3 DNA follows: TGTGCCAGCAGCTTAGTGTCCCTTGCGCGGGAGAACTACAATGAGCAGTTCTTC.

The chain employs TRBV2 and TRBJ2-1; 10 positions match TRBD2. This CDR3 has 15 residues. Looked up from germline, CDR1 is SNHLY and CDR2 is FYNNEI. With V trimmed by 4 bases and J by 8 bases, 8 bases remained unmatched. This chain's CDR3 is CASSARPSGSDEQFF. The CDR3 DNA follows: TGTGCCAGCAGTGCGAGACCTAGCGGGAGTGATGAGCAGTTCTTC.

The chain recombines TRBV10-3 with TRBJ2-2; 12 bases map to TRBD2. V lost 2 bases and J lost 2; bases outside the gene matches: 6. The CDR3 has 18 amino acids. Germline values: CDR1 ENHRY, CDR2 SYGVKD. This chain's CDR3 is CAISEPWTSGANTGELFF. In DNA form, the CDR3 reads TGTGCCATCAGTGAGCCCTGGACTAGCGGGGCCAACACCGGGGAGCTGTTTTTT.

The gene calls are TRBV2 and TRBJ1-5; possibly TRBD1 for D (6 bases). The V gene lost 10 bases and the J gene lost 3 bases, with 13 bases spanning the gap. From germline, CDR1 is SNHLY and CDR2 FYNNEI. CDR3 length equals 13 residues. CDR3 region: CAISTGVNQPQHF. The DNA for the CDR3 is TGTGCCATCTCGACAGGAGTCAATCAGCCCCAGCATTTT.

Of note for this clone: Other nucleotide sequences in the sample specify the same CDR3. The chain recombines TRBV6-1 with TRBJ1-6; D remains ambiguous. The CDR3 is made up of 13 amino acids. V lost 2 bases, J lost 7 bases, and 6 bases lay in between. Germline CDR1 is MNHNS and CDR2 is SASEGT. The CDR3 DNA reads TGTGCCAGCAGTGAAATCGGGAATTCACCCCTCCACTTT. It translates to CASSEIGNSPLHF.

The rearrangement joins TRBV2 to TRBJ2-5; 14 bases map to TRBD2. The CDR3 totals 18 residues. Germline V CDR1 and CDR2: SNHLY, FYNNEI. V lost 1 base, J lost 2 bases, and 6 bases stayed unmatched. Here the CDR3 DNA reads TGTGCCAGCAGTGAAGACGGGACTAGCGGGAGTGGGCAAGAGACCCAGTACTTC. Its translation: CASSEDGTSGSGQETQYF.

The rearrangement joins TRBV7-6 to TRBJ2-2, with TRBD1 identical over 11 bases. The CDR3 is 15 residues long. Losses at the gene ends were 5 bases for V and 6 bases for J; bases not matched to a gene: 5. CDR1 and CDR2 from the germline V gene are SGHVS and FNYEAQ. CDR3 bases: TGTGCCAGCAGCACGGGACAGGGGGAAGCCGGGGAGCTGTTTTTT. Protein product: CASSTGQGEAGELFF. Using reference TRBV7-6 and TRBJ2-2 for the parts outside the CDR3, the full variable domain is GAGVSQSPRYKVTKRGQDVALRCDPISGHVSLYWYRQALGQGPEFLTYFNYEAQQDKSGLPNDRFSAERPEGSISTLTIQRTEQRDSAMYRCASSTGQGEAGELFFGEGSRLTVL.

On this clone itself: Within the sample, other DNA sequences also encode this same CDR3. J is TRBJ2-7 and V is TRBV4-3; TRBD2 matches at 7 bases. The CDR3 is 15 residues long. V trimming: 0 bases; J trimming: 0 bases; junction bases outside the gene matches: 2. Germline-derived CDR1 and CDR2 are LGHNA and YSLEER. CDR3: CASSQDGGSSYEQYF. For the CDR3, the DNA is TGCGCCAGCAGCCAAGACGGGGGGTCCTCCTACGAGCAGTACTTC.

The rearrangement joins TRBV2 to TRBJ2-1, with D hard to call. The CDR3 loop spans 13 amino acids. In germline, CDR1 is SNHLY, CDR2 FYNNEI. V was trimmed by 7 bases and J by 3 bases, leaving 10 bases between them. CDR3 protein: CASNSAVYNEQFF. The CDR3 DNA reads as TGTGCCAGCAACTCCGCAGTCTACAATGAGCAGTTCTTC.

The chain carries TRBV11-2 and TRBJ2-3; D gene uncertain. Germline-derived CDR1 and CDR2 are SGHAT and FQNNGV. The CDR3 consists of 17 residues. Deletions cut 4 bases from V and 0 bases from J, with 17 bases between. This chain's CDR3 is CASSSSLGGPSTDTQYF. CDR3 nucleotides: TGTGCCAGCAGCTCTTCTTTGGGCGGCCCTAGCACAGATACGCAGTATTTT.

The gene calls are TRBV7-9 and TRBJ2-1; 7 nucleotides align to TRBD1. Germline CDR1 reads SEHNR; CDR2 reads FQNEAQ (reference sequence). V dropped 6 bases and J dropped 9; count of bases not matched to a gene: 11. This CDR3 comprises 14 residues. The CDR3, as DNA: TGTGCCAGCAGTCTTCCTGACAGGGCGCGTGAGCAGTTCTTC. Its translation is CASSLPDRAREQFF.

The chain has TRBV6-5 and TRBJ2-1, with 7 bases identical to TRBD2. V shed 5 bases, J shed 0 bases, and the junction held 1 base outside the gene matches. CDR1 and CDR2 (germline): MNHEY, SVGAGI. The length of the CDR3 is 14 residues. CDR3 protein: CASSLAASYNEQFF. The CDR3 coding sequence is TGTGCCAGCAGTCTAGCGGCCTCCTACAATGAGCAGTTCTTC.

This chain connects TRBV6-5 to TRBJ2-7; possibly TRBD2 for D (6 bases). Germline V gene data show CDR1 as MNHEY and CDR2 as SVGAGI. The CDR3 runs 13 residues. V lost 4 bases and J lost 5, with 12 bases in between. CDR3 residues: CASSSGGPNEQYF. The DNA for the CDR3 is TGTGCCAGCAGTTCAGGAGGGCCCAACGAGCAGTACTTC.

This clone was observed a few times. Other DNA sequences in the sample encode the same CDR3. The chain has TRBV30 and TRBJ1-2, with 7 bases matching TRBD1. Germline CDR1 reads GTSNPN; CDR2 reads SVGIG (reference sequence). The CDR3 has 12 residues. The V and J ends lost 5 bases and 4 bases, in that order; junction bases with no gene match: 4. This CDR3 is CAWGTGAYGYTF. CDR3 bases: TGTGCCTGGGGAACAGGGGCCTATGGCTACACCTTC.

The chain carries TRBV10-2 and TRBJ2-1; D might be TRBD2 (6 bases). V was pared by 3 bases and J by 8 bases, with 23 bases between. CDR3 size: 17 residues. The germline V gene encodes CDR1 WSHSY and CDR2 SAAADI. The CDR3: CASSEDTSWESSHEQFF. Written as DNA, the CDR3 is TGCGCCAGCAGTGAAGATACTAGCTGGGAGAGTTCCCATGAGCAGTTCTTC.

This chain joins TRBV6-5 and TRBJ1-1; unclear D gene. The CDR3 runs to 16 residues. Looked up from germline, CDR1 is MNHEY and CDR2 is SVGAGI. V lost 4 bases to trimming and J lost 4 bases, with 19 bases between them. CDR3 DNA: TGTGCCAGCAGTTTCCGGGATGACGGGTGGGGCACTGAAGCTTTCTTT. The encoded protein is CASSFRDDGWGTEAFF.

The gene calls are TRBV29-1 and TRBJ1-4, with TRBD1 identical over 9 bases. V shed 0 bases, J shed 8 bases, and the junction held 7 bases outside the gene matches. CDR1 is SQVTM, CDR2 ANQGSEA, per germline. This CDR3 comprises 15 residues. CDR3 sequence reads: CSVEDQTGGREKLFF. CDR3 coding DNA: TGCAGCGTTGAAGATCAGACAGGGGGGAGGGAAAAACTGTTTTTT. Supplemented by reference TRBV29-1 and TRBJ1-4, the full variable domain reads SAVISQKPSRDICQRGTSLTIQCQVDSQVTMMFWYRQQPGQSLTLIATANQGSEATYESGFVIDKFPISRPNLTFSTLTVSNMSPEDSSIYLCSVEDQTGGREKLFFGSGTQLSVL.

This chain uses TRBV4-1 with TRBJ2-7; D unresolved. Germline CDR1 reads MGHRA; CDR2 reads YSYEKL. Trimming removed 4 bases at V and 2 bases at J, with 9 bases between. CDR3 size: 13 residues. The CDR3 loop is CASSPDATYEQYF. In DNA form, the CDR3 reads TGCGCCAGCAGCCCCGATGCAACCTACGAGCAGTACTTC.

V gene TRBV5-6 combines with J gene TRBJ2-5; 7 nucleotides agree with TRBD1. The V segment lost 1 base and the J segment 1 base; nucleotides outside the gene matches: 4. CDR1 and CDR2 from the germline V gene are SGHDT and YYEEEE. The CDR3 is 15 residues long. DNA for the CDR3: TGTGCCAGCAGCTTGTCGGCAGGGGGCCAAGAGACCCAGTACTTC. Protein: CASSLSAGGQETQYF.

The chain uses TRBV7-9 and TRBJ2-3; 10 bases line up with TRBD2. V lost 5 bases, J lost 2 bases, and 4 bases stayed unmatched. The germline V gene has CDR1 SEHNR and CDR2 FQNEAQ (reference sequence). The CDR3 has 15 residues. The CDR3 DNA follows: TGTGCCAGCAGCCTCGGACTAGCGGACACAGATACGCAGTATTTT. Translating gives CASSLGLADTDTQYF.

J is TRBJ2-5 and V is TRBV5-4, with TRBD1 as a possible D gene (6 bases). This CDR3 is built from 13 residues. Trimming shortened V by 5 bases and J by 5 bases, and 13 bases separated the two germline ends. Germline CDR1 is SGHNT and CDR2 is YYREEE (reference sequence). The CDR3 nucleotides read TGTGCCAGCAGTAGGGGGACGGTGGAGACCCAGTACTTC. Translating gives CASSRGTVETQYF. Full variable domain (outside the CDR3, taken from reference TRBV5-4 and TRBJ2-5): ETGVTQSPTHLIKTRGQQVTLRCSSQSGHNTVSWYQQALGQGPQFIFQYYREEENGRGNFPPRFSGLQFPNYSSELNVNALELDDSALYLCASSRGTVETQYFGPGTRLLVL.